What follows is one T cell receptor (beta chain) and its context. It has no known antigen specificity. The record has no base qualities; no much larger clone is one base away. Spanning cysteine to phenylalanine, the CDR3 consists of 17 amino acids. The retained sequence is limited to the CDR3, 51 bases, with the frame set at the first base. The germline V gene specifies MGHDK as CDR1 and SYGVNS as CDR2. At the junction V is shortened by 6 bases and J by 0 bases; bases outside the gene matches: 13. These data are taken from a study of blood T cell repertoires in COVID-19 (dated by TCRdb to 2018 to 2021). Some background on the complete study: Samples covering the acute and convalescent phases of COVID-19 were provided by collaborators in the United States, Italy and Spain. The material from the prospective study consisted of cDNA or gDNA derived from T cells, B-cell-depleted T cells, or PBMCs. Deeply sampled blood TCRbeta repertoires from subjects exposed to, actively infected with, or recovered from COVID-19 were included in the dataset. The repertoires were released in a freely available public database meant as a resource for research on the immune response to SARS-CoV-2. Samples came from the ongoing ImmuneRACE study (first 160 participants) plus 1,254 subjects from 6 global collaborators. Sample metadata almost always included a de-identified subject ID, COVID-19 status, age in years and sex. Where available, HLA class I and class II types were taken from metadata supplied by the sample provider and were not determined by assay-based typing.

Overall study results and their limits: How much clinical and demographic metadata was included differed by source and by participant, and the metadata was provided uncurated.

The immunoSEQ Assay, a bias-controlled multiplex PCR, was used to amplify TCRbeta CDR3 regions from genomic DNA. Per the authors' processing: The number of nucleated cells in each sample was estimated from the amplification of reference gene primers within the assay. To quantify the absolute abundance of each unique TCRbeta CDR3 rearrangement, sequence reads were collapsed and filtered. For each sample, productive Simpson clonality was calculated as the square root of Simpson's diversity index across productive rearrangements. The clones in this table, taken by TCRdb from immuneACCESS, are in-frame only. Not every clone is retained; where verified, under half of the shortfall comes from an unresolved V gene, and the cause of the rest is unknown. The D gene and trimming were derived from the DNA, and the V and J assignments and clone size from that table. The sample contains roughly 380,000 clones, about nine tenths of them found a single time. The top ten clones comprise 0.85% to 1.3% of the sample.

Participants in the prospective study were aged roughly 18 to 100 years, lived in about two dozen United States geographic areas, and enrolled through a virtual design. In the prospective study, cohorts were assigned on the basis of participant-reported clinical history obtained from a screening survey and a study questionnaire. Exposed participants had been in contact, within 2 weeks of entering the study, with a person who had a PCR-confirmed or clinician-diagnosed case of COVID-19. In the prospective study, mobile phlebotomists collected whole blood, serum and a nasopharyngeal or oropharyngeal swab from each participant. Additional blood draws and questionnaires over an approximately two-month period could optionally be provided by prospective study participants. Before DNA extraction, blood samples from the prospective study were shipped at room temperature or frozen.

The sequencing input was PBMCs or T cells enriched from blood (not recorded which). This TCR was sampled from a woman under 40 who had been exposed to COVID-19. The chain uses TRBV25-1 and TRBJ1-1, and TRBD1 aligns with 7 junction nucleotides. The CDR3 region: CASSLSRGQGLNTEAFF. The sequence in DNA is TGTGCCAGCAGCCTAAGTAGGGGGCAGGGGCTGAACACTGAAGCTTTCTTT. Outside the CDR3, residues come from the reference TRBV25-1 and TRBJ1-1 proteins, so the full variable domain is: EADIYQTPRYLVIGTGKKITLECSQTMGHDKMYWYQQDPGMELHLIHYSYGVNSTEKGDLSSESTVSRIRTEHFPLTLESARPSHTSQYLCASSLSRGQGLNTEAFFGQGTRLTVV.